The T cell receptor beta chain under discussion was sequenced for a study of T cells after yellow fever vaccination. The study's findings and limits: The CD4 compartment and the CD8 compartment contained a small share of clonotypes in common.

The CDR3 has 15 amino acids. Germline-derived CDR1 and CDR2 are LGHNA and YSLEER. Trimming removed 0 bases at V and 6 bases at J, with 9 bases between. TCRdb re-called the 5' RACE reads with MiXCR, one entry per CDR3 protein. The sample lists around 100,000 distinct CDR3 sequences; 5.8% were seen once. As regards this clonotype: Antigen specificity is unknown.

The TCR was taken from a man aged 18 to 29 who received the YFV17D yellow fever vaccine. The input for sequencing was CD8+ T cells sorted from PBMCs, taken 10 days after the yellow fever booster vaccination. The chain links TRBV4-3 to TRBJ1-6; D is ambiguous. CDR3 sequence: CASSQDWITNSPLHF. The CDR3 nucleotides are TGCGCCAGCAGCCAAGATTGGATCACTAATTCACCCCTCCACTTT.